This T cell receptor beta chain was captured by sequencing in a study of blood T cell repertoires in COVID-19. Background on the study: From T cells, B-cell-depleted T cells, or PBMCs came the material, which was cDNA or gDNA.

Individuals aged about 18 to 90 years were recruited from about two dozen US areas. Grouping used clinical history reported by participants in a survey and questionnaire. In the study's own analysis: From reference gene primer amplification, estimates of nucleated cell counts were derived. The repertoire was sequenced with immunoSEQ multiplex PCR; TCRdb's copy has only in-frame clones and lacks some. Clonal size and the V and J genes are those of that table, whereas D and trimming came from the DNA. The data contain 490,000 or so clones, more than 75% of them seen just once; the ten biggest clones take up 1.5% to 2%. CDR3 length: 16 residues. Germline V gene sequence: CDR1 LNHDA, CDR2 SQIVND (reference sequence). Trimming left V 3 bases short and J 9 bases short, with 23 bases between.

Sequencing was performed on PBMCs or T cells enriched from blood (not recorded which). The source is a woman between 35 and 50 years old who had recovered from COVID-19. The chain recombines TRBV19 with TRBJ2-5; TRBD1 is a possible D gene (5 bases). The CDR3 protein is CASSIERTSTFPPQYF. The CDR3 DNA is TGTGCCAGTAGTATCGAACGGACATCTACGTTTCCGCCCCAGTACTTC.